These T cell receptor beta chains were read from a single sample in a study of cytomegalovirus exposure and HLA in healthy donors. Assay: immunoSEQ multiplex PCR; the TCRdb copy retains only in-frame clones and omits some. This table holds some 130,000 clones, 70% to 80% found once. Sequences were obtained from PBMCs. These receptors all come from a middle-aged man in good health and CMV-seropositive. CDR3s leave out the opening cysteine and the closing phenylalanine or tryptophan.

V	length	J	CDR3
TRBV7-9	16	TRBJ1-5	ASSLVPLGQANDQPQH
TRBV6-5	13	TRBJ2-7	ATKPSRQGYYEQY
TRBV5-1	13	TRBJ2-4	ASSSTGTGGDIQY
TRBV5-1	11	TRBJ2-3	ASSSGSTDTQY
TRBV29-1	11	TRBJ1-1	SVDSTGGPEAF
TRBV7-6	13	TRBJ2-7	ASSNPLRELGEQY
TRBV7-9	17	TRBJ1-2	ASSSSIGTGGLGKYGYT
TRBV10-3	16	TRBJ2-4	AISGSNSGTLAKNIQY
TRBV15	14	TRBJ1-2	ATSRDYGWERNGYT
TRBV27	14	TRBJ1-2	ASSTIGRTGGNGYT
TRBV15	12	TRBJ2-5	ATSRDRVGETQY
TRBV27	12	TRBJ1-2	ASSLSGSLYGYT
TRBV7-8	13	TRBJ2-7	ASSLAWDGRDEQY
TRBV4-2	16	TRBJ2-5	ASSQEGKAGGPLETQY
TRBV20-1	9	TRBJ2-5	SGQVQETQY
TRBV7-2	13	TRBJ2-3	ASRRTSGSPDTQY
TRBV27	13	TRBJ2-3	ASSSRTGGRDTQY
TRBV27	14	TRBJ2-7	ASSFTSGLPAYEQY